The entry below gives a single T cell receptor (beta chain) sequence along with its context. This sample was included in a study of blood T cell repertoires in COVID-19. Whole-study context: Samples taken during acute and convalescent COVID-19 were collected in the United States, Italy and Spain.

This CDR3 has 14 residues. CDR1 is PRHDT and CDR2 is FYEKMQ in the germline V gene (reference sequence). V was cut by 4 bases and J by 5 bases, with 14 bases left in between. Clinical history as reported by participants underpinned cohort assignment. Under the authors' procedure: Reference gene primer amplification yielded estimated nucleated cell counts. Assay: immunoSEQ multiplex PCR; the TCRdb copy retains only in-frame clones and omits some. Clonal size and the V and J genes are those of that table, whereas D and trimming came from the DNA. The top ten hold less than 4.5% of the sample, which has about 130,000 clones, about nine tenths seen once.

This clonotype originated in a man aged 50 or older who had recovered from COVID-19. Specimen: PBMCs or T cells enriched from blood (not recorded which). The chain carries TRBV13 and TRBJ2-5; a possible D gene is TRBD1 (5 bases). The CDR3 loop reads CASSSRVGLETQYF. CDR3 DNA: TGTGCCAGCAGCTCCAGGGTAGGGTTGGAGACCCAGTACTTC. The whole variable domain, remainder taken from reference TRBV13 and TRBJ2-5, is AAGVIQSPRHLIKEKRETATLKCYPIPRHDTVYWYQQGPGQDPQFLISFYEKMQSDKGSIPDRFSAQQFSDYHSELNMSSLELGDSALYFCASSSRVGLETQYFGPGTRLLVL.